Sequencing of this TCR beta chain was carried out in a study of T cells in Graves' hyperthyroidism and ophthalmopathy. The source material, RNA transcripts, was used to amplify TCR beta CDR3 regions. HTBI primers drove first-round RT-PCR of the TCR CDR3. TCRdb used MiXCR to reprocess the multiplex PCR reads, holding one entry per CDR3 protein. The data contain a few hundred thousand distinct CDR3 sequences, around 16% of them singletons. This clonotype was seen ten or more times. This CDR3 contains 15 residues. The V and J ends lost 2 bases and 2 bases, in that order; junction bases with no gene match: 6. Germline V CDR1 and CDR2: DFQATT, SNEGSKA (reference sequence).

This sequence originates from a woman aged 30 to 39 with Graves' hyperthyroidism. V gene TRBV20-1 combines with J gene TRBJ2-1; 7 bases are shared with TRBD2. Sequenced: blood. CDR3 loop: CSARSMREPYNEQFF. The CDR3 DNA sequence: TGCAGTGCTAGATCTATGCGGGAGCCCTACAATGAGCAGTTCTTC.